What follows are 5 T cell receptor beta chains derived from one specimen sequenced in a study of blood T cell repertoires in COVID-19. Libraries were prepared by immunoSEQ multiplex PCR; TCRdb keeps only in-frame clonotypes and omits some of them. The sample includes 150,000 or so clones, approximately 83% of them seen just once. The sample consisted of peripheral blood. These TCRs come from an older woman with acute or convalescent COVID-19.

The chain joins TRBV6-5 to TRBJ1-6, with TRBD1 matching over 7 bases. Germline V CDR1 and CDR2: MNHEY, SVGAGI. The CDR3 loop spans 14 amino acids. The junction had 4 bases not matched to a gene; V was cut back by 11 bases and J by 0 bases. The CDR3 nucleotides read TGTGCCGCGTGGGACAGCTCCTATAATTCACCCCTCCACTTT. Translation gives CAAWDSSYNSPLHF.

The chain's CDR3 is CASSKAGRASSYSNQPQHF. As DNA, the CDR3 is TGTGCCAGTAGTAAGGCTGGCAGGGCCTCGTCTTATAGCAATCAGCCCCAGCATTTT. The chain couples TRBV19 to TRBJ1-5, with D tentatively TRBD1 (5 bases). The CDR3 is 19 amino acids. Trimming cost V 4 bases and J 0 bases, with 22 bases left between them. Germline CDR1 and CDR2: LNHDA and SQIVND (reference sequence).

The chain is built from TRBV7-2 and TRBJ1-2; 7 bases match TRBD1. The V and J ends lost 5 bases and 8 bases, in that order; junction bases with no gene match: 20. This CDR3 region has 17 residues. The germline V gene encodes CDR1 SGHTA and CDR2 FQGNSA. The CDR3 DNA follows: TGTGCCAGCAGCCTCCGGAAGAGTGGACAGGAAGACTCCGGCTACACCTTC. Its protein product is CASSLRKSGQEDSGYTF. The full variable domain, with the rest looked up from reference TRBV7-2 and TRBJ1-2, is GAGVSQSPSNKVTEKGKDVELRCDPISGHTALYWYRQSLGQGLEFLIYFQGNSAPDKSGLPSDRFSAERTGGSVSTLTIQRTQQEDSAVYLCASSLRKSGQEDSGYTFGSGTRLTVV.

V and J are TRBV5-5 and TRBJ2-7; 9 bases align to TRBD1. CDR1 and CDR2 (germline): SGHKS, YYEKEE (reference sequence). This CDR3 region has 11 residues. The V gene end was trimmed by 3 bases and the J gene end by 11 bases; junction bases not matched to a gene: 3. This CDR3 reads CASSSDRGKYF. The CDR3 DNA sequence: TGTGCCAGCAGCTCCGACAGGGGGAAGTACTTC.

The chain has TRBV18 and TRBJ1-1; D is unresolved. The CDR3 covers 16 residues. Germline-derived CDR1 and CDR2 are KGHSH and LQKENI. Trimming shortened V by 0 bases and J by 5 bases, and 16 bases separated the two germline ends. The DNA of the CDR3 is TGTGCCAGCTCACCACCCCGATCCGGGGAAAGGACTGAAGCTTTCTTT. Translation: CASSPPRSGERTEAFF.